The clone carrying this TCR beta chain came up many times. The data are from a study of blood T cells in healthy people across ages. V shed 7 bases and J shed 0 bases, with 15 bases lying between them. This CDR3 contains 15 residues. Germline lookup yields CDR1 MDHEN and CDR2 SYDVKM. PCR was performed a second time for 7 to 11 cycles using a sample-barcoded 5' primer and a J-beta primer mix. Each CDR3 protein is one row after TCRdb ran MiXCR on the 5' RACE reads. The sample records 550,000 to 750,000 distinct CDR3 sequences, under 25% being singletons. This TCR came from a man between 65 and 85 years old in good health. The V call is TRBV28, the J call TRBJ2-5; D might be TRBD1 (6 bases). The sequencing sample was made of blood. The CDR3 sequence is CASNIGQLYQETQYF. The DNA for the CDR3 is TGTGCCAGCAATATAGGACAGTTGTACCAAGAGACCCAGTACTTC.